In this sample, the clone carrying this TCR beta chain turned up many times. Its antigen is currently unknown. Libraries of TCR beta came from iRepertoire HTBI primers plus Arm-PCR of CDR3 regions. TCRdb recomputed calls from the multiplex PCR reads with MiXCR, one row per CDR3 protein. This sample has about 430,000 distinct CDR3 sequences, with about 21% found just once. V lost 6 bases to trimming and J lost 4 bases, with 10 bases between them. The germline V gene has CDR1 MNHNS and CDR2 SASEGT. The length of the CDR3 is 12 residues. As for time point: persistent/refractory GD, antithyroid drugs over 5 years with positive TRAb. With RNA extracted from PBMCs as input, the TCR library was made. The record originates from a study of regulatory T cells in long-lasting Graves disease. For the study at large: Graves' disease counted as persistent after over 5 years of antithyroid drugs with positive TSH receptor antibodies.

Notes on the study in general: Peripheral blood, not thyroid tissue, was the sole material studied. Favored usage of TRBV28, TRBJ1-2 and TRBJ2-5 was recorded in persistent disease.

This sample comprised peripheral blood mononuclear cells (PBMCs), obtained when the disease was refractory, from a patient treated with antithyroid drugs. This chain uses TRBV6-1 with TRBJ2-7; D is unclear. The sequence was collected from a female donor with Graves disease. This CDR3 is CASSEVGYEQYF. DNA of the CDR3: TGTGCCAGCAGCGAGGTGGGATACGAGCAGTACTTC.